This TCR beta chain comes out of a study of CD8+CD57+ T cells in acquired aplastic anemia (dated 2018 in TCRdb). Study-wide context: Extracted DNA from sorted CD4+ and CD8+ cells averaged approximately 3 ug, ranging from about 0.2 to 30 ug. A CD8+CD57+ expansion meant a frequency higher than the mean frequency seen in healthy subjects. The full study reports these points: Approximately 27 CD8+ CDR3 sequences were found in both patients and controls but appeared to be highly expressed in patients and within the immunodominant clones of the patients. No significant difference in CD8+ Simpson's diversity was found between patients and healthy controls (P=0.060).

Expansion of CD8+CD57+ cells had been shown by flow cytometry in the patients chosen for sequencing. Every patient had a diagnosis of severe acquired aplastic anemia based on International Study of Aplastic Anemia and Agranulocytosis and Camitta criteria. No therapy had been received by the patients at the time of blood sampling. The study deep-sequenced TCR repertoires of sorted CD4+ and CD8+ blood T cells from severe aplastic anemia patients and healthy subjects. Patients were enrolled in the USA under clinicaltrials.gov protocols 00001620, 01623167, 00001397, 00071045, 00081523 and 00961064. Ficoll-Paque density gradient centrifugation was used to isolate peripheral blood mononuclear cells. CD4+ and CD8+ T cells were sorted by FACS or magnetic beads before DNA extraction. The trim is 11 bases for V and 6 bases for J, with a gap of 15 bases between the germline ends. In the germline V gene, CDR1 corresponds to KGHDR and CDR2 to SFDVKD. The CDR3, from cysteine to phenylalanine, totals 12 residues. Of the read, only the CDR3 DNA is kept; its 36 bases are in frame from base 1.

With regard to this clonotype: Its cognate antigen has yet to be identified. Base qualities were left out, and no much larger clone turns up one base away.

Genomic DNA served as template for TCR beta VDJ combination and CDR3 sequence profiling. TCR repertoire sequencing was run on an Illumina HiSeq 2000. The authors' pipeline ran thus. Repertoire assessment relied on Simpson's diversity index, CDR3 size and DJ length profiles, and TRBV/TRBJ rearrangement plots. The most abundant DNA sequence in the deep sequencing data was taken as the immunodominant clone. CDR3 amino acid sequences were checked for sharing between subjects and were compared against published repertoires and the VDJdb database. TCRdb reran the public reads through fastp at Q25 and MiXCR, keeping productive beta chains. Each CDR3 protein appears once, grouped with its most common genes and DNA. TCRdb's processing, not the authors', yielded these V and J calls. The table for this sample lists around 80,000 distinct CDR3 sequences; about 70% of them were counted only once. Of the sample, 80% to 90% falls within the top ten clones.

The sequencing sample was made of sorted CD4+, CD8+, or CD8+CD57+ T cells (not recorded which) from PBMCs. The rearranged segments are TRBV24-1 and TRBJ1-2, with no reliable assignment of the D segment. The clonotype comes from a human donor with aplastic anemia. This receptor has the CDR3 CAIHETFHGYTF. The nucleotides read TGTGCCATCCATGAGACTTTCCATGGCTACACCTTC.